This entry lists 6 T cell receptor beta chains sequenced from one sample in a study of Graves' ophthalmopathy and Graves' hyperthyroidism. As the template, RNA transcripts were used to amplify TCR beta CDR3 regions. An opening RT-PCR round employed HTBI primers and preceded a second-round multiplex PCR. Using its own MiXCR run on the multiplex PCR reads, TCRdb lists one record per CDR3 protein. The profile shows approximately 480,000 distinct CDR3 sequences, around 14% of them singletons. The material sequenced was blood. The receptors stem from a woman in her 30s with Graves' ophthalmopathy.

The chain employs TRBV9 and TRBJ2-7, with 10 bases aligning to TRBD1. This CDR3 is built from 15 residues. J was trimmed by 7 bases and V by 4 bases; bases with no gene match: 11. The germline V gene encodes CDR1 SGDLS and CDR2 YYNGEE. The CDR3 reads CASSPPGTGAVEQYF. The CDR3, as DNA: TGTGCCAGCAGCCCACCAGGGACAGGGGCTGTGGAGCAGTACTTC.

This clonotype was detected only a few times. The chain employs TRBV5-1 and TRBJ2-5, with D maybe TRBD2 (6 bases). V was clipped by 2 bases and J by 3 bases, with 14 bases between them. The CDR3 contains 15 residues. CDR1 and CDR2 (germline): SGHRS, YFSETQ. The CDR3 sequence is CASSLTDYEEETQYF. The CDR3 DNA reads as TGCGCCAGCAGCTTAACGGACTACGAGGAAGAGACCCAGTACTTC.

The rearrangement uses TRBV15 and TRBJ1-2; no firm D call. From germline, CDR1 is LNHNV and CDR2 YYDKDF (reference sequence). The CDR3 has 14 amino acids. V was clipped by 0 bases and J by 4 bases, with 9 bases between them. CDR3 DNA: TGTGCCACCAGCAGAGAGTCGGGATCCTATGGCTACACCTTC. Encoded protein: CATSRESGSYGYTF.

This clonotype was counted many times. This chain joins TRBV10-2 and TRBJ2-7; D gene ambiguous. Germline CDR1 is WSHSY and CDR2 is SAAADI. The CDR3 totals 14 residues. V was trimmed by 2 bases and J by 9 bases, leaving 17 bases between them. Here the CDR3 reads CASSERAKIARQYF. The CDR3 DNA reads as TGCGCCAGCAGTGAGCGAGCTAAGATTGCGAGGCAGTACTTC.

The chain joins TRBV28 to TRBJ2-4, with 10 positions matching TRBD1. This CDR3 is built from 15 residues. Germline loops: CDR1 MDHEN, CDR2 SYDVKM. V gave up 10 bases and J gave up 0 bases; unmatched junction bases: 6. The chain's CDR3 is CATTDRGKAKNIQYF. The CDR3 DNA sequence: TGTGCCACCACGGACAGGGGGAAAGCCAAAAACATTCAGTACTTC.

This clonotype appeared many times. The chain uses TRBV28 and TRBJ2-7, with D possibly being TRBD2 (6 bases). V lost 4 bases and J lost 0, with 16 bases in between. CDR3 length equals 16 residues. The germline V gene encodes CDR1 MDHEN and CDR2 SYDVKM. The CDR3 region has the DNA TGTGCCAGCAGTTCGCCCTCCACTAGCCGCTCCTACGAGCAGTACTTC. Translated, it gives CASSSPSTSRSYEQYF.